A single sample is the source of the 30 T cell receptor beta chains below, sequenced in a study of blood T cell repertoires in COVID-19. Only in-frame clones appear in the TCRdb table, and some are missing; sequencing was by immunoSEQ multiplex PCR. The repertoire holds some 180,000 clones, with 79% as singletons. Sequencing was done on a sample of peripheral blood. The source is a woman in her forties with COVID-19, enrolled during active disease.

This sequence joins TRBV15 and TRBJ2-3; 7 positions agree with TRBD1. The germline V gene has CDR1 LNHNV and CDR2 YYDKDF (reference sequence). This CDR3 comprises 17 residues. V shed 6 bases, J shed 7 bases, and the junction held 19 bases outside the gene matches. The CDR3 DNA reads as TGTGCCACCAGGCCGGATACGAAGCAGGGGGTTCGGCATACGCAGTATTTT. Translating it yields CATRPDTKQGVRHTQYF.

The chain recombines TRBV9 with TRBJ1-1, with a weak D call TRBD1 (5 bases). This CDR3 has 17 amino acids. Trimming took 0 bases from V and 0 from J, leaving 15 bases between them. Germline lookup yields CDR1 SGDLS and CDR2 YYNGEE. CDR3 coding DNA: TGTGCCAGCAGCGTAGGGGACTGGAAAAGCATGAACACTGAAGCTTTCTTT. Its protein product is CASSVGDWKSMNTEAFF. The complete variable domain, with remaining parts taken from reference TRBV9 and TRBJ1-1, reads DSGVTQTPKHLITATGQRVTLRCSPRSGDLSVYWYQQSLDQGLQFLIQYYNGEERAKGNILERFSAQQFPDLHSELNLSSLELGDSALYFCASSVGDWKSMNTEAFFGQGTRLTVV.

The chain links TRBV3-1 (or the pseudogene TRBV3-2) to TRBJ1-5; 11 positions match TRBD1. The CDR3 consists of 14 residues. V lost 4 bases and J lost 5; bases outside the gene matches: 1. From germline, CDR1 is LGHDT and CDR2 YNNKEL (reference sequence). CDR3: CASSPGQGDQPQHF. The DNA for the CDR3 is TGTGCCAGCAGCCCGGGACAGGGGGATCAGCCCCAGCATTTT.

This chain links TRBV28 with TRBJ1-2, with unresolved D. The CDR3 extends over 14 amino acids. V was trimmed by 1 base and J by 7 bases, leaving 13 bases between them. Germline V gives CDR1 MDHEN, CDR2 SYDVKM. CDR3 DNA sequence: TGTGCCAGCAGTTTATCCCCAACGTCGGGTGGCTACACCTTC. Its protein product is CASSLSPTSGGYTF.

The chain couples TRBV19 to TRBJ2-7; 10 bases line up with TRBD2. This CDR3 comprises 18 residues. Losses at the gene ends were 2 bases for V and 3 bases for J; bases not matched to a gene: 13. The V gene's germline CDR1 is LNHDA and CDR2 SQIVND (reference sequence). The CDR3 loop is CASSISRLLAGNLYEQYF. Here the CDR3 DNA reads TGTGCCAGTAGTATATCCCGGTTACTAGCGGGAAACCTCTACGAGCAGTACTTC.

This clone was seen once. The gene calls are TRBV9 and TRBJ2-2; 8 positions agree with TRBD1. The V gene's germline CDR1 is SGDLS and CDR2 YYNGEE. J was trimmed by 7 bases and V by 4 bases; bases with no gene match: 9. The CDR3 extends over 15 amino acids. CDR3 sequence: CASSSQGAGIGELFF. The CDR3 bases are TGTGCCAGCAGCTCCCAGGGGGCAGGGATCGGGGAGCTGTTTTTT.

V usage is TRBV11-2 and J usage is TRBJ1-1; 7 bases match TRBD1. CDR1 is SGHAT, CDR2 FQNNGV, per germline. Trimming cost V 2 bases and J 4 bases; bases outside gene matches: 4. The CDR3 loop spans 14 amino acids. In DNA, the CDR3 is TGTGCCAGCAGCTTAAGGGGGCGCCCCACTGAAGCTTTCTTT. Translation gives CASSLRGRPTEAFF. Drawing the rest from reference TRBV11-2 and TRBJ1-1, the complete variable domain is EAGVAQSPRYKIIEKRQSVAFWCNPISGHATLYWYQQILGQGPKLLIQFQNNGVVDDSQLPKDRFSAERLKGVDSTLKIQPAKLEDSAVYLCASSLRGRPTEAFFGQGTRLTVV.

The chain recombines TRBV5-5 with TRBJ1-2; tentative D call: TRBD1 (5 bases). The CDR3 has 16 amino acids. CDR1 and CDR2 from the germline V gene are SGHKS and YYEKEE (reference sequence). The V end was cut by 2 bases, the J end by 4 bases, with 18 bases between. The CDR3 nucleotides are TGTGCCAGCAGCTTCTCCCTCCAGGGATCGGGCTATGGCTACACCTTC. Encoded protein: CASSFSLQGSGYGYTF.

The J gene is TRBJ2-3, the V gene TRBV29-1; TRBD2 matches 9 bases. V was pared by 6 bases and J by 0 bases, with 7 bases of the junction left unmatched. Germline values: CDR1 SQVTM, CDR2 ANQGSEA. The CDR3 loop spans 15 amino acids. CDR3 nucleotide sequence: TGCAGCGTGAGCGCTAGCGGGAAGAGCACAGATACGCAGTATTTT. Protein: CSVSASGKSTDTQYF.

V is TRBV10-3 and J is TRBJ2-7; D is possibly TRBD2 (6 bases). Germline V gene lookup returns CDR1 ENHRY and CDR2 SYGVKD. V gave up 4 bases and J gave up 3 bases, with 16 bases separating them. This CDR3 contains 15 residues. CDR3: CAISGGAREVYEQYF. The DNA for the CDR3 is TGTGCCATCAGTGGGGGAGCAAGGGAGGTCTACGAGCAGTACTTC.

The V call is TRBV10-2, the J call TRBJ2-7, with 10 bases lining up with TRBD2. Germline loops: CDR1 WSHSY, CDR2 SAAADI. This CDR3 is 15 amino acids long. V dropped 2 bases and J dropped 0; count of bases not matched to a gene: 1. This chain's CDR3 is CASSELAGASYEQYF. The CDR3, as DNA: TGCGCCAGCAGTGAGCTAGCGGGAGCCTCCTACGAGCAGTACTTC.

V and J are TRBV24-1 and TRBJ2-5; 8 nucleotides match TRBD1. The V gene's germline CDR1 is KGHDR and CDR2 SFDVKD. The CDR3 covers 15 residues. Germline trimming cut 4 bases from V and 4 bases from J; bases unmatched to any gene: 7. This CDR3 reads CATSDQGANPETQYF. The CDR3 region has the DNA TGTGCCACCAGTGACCAGGGGGCGAATCCAGAGACCCAGTACTTC.

This chain uses TRBV27 with TRBJ2-1, with a tentative D call TRBD2 (6 bases). The V gene lost 4 bases and the J gene lost 3 bases, with 7 bases spanning the gap. Germline V gene data show CDR1 as MNHEY and CDR2 as SMNVEV (reference sequence). This CDR3 is built from 13 residues. CDR3: CASSWRGYNEQFF. DNA for the CDR3: TGTGCCAGCAGTTGGCGGGGCTACAATGAGCAGTTCTTC.

The chain combines TRBV18 with TRBJ2-1, with 8 bases fitting TRBD1. CDR3 size: 15 residues. Germline loops: CDR1 KGHSH, CDR2 LQKENI. Trimming cost V 2 bases and J 4 bases; bases outside gene matches: 4. The CDR3 DNA sequence: TGTGCCAGCTCACCAGGACAGGGTTATTACAATGAGCAGTTCTTC. Amino acids: CASSPGQGYYNEQFF.

This clone was seen a few times. The chain employs TRBV12-3 or TRBV12-4 and TRBJ2-2, with D perhaps matching TRBD2 (5 bases). Trimming took off 4 bases at V and 6 bases at J, with 9 bases between the two ends. The CDR3 runs 13 residues. The CDR3 here is CASSSGKAGELFF. For the CDR3, the DNA is TGTGCCAGCAGTTCGGGGAAGGCCGGGGAGCTGTTTTTT.

The chain links TRBV5-1 to TRBJ2-5; 8 bases are shared with TRBD2. V lost 2 bases and J lost 5; bases outside the gene matches: 8. CDR1 is SGHRS, CDR2 YFSETQ, per germline. CDR3 length: 15 residues. DNA of the CDR3: TGCGCCAGCAGCTTTGGGACTAGTACGTTCGAGACCCAGTACTTC. It codes for CASSFGTSTFETQYF.

CDR3 DNA sequence: TGTGCCAGCACACTAGCTGGGGCCAACGTCCTGACTTTC. Protein: CASTLAGANVLTF. J is TRBJ2-6 and V is TRBV12-3 or TRBV12-4; D might be TRBD2 (5 bases). Trimming left V 7 bases short and J 2 bases short, with 6 bases between. This CDR3 has 13 residues.

The CDR3 reads CASKMTDATYGYTF. The CDR3 DNA reads as TGTGCCAGCAAGATGACAGACGCTACCTATGGCTACACCTTC. J is TRBJ1-2 and V is TRBV7-2; D may be TRBD1 (5 bases). The V gene lost 7 bases and the J gene lost 4 bases, with 16 bases spanning the gap. CDR1 and CDR2 (germline): SGHTA, FQGNSA. This CDR3 is 14 amino acids long.

The chain recombines TRBV24-1 with TRBJ1-5; D remains ambiguous. Per germline, CDR1 KGHDR and CDR2 SFDVKD. The V end was cut by 3 bases, the J end by 9 bases, with 8 bases between. There are 12 residues in the CDR3. The CDR3 spells CATSDGGRPQHF. CDR3 DNA: TGTGCCACCAGTGATGGTGGGCGGCCCCAGCATTTT.

The chain joins TRBV24-1 to TRBJ2-5; a possible D gene is TRBD1 (5 bases). Trimming removed 2 bases from V and 3 bases from J, with 9 bases in between. From germline, CDR1 is KGHDR and CDR2 SFDVKD. The CDR3 is 14 residues long. CDR3: CATSDSRAEETQYF. CDR3 coding DNA: TGTGCCACCAGTGATTCCAGGGCAGAAGAGACCCAGTACTTC.

This clone was observed a handful of times. This chain links TRBV7-9 with TRBJ2-3, with D unresolved. This CDR3 has 13 amino acids. Trimming cost V 3 bases and J 2 bases, with 6 bases left between them. CDR1 and CDR2 (germline): SEHNR, FQNEAQ (reference sequence). The CDR3, as DNA: TGTGCCAGCAGCTTGAGCCCCACAGATACGCAGTATTTT. Its protein is CASSLSPTDTQYF.

As regards this clone: Other DNA variants within this sample encode the same CDR3. The chain links TRBV4-1 to TRBJ1-1, with 7 positions matching TRBD1. There are 13 residues in the CDR3. Germline lookup yields CDR1 MGHRA and CDR2 YSYEKL. V lost 0 bases and J lost 5; bases outside the gene matches: 0. CDR3 in amino acids: CASSQDRGTEAFF. The DNA of the CDR3 is TGCGCCAGCAGCCAAGACAGGGGGACTGAAGCTTTCTTT.

This clone appeared a single time. V gene TRBV9 combines with J gene TRBJ1-1; D remains unclear. The CDR3 covers 14 residues. Looked up from germline, CDR1 is SGDLS and CDR2 is YYNGEE. Trimming took 4 bases from V and 5 from J, leaving 15 bases between them. DNA of the CDR3: TGTGCCAGCAGCCTACGTAGGCTAGGTACTGAAGCTTTCTTT. Translation: CASSLRRLGTEAFF.

The rearrangement uses TRBV1 and TRBJ1-4; the table names TRBD1, a call not compared with the DNA. TRBV1 is recorded as a pseudogene. The CDR3 consists of 13 residues. The CDR3 reads CTSSQARNEKLFF. CDR3 DNA: TGCACCAGCAGCCAAGCCAGGAATGAAAAACTGTTTTTT.

The rearrangement joins TRBV5-1 to TRBJ2-5; 9 bases are a match to TRBD1. Per germline, CDR1 SGHRS and CDR2 YFSETQ. This CDR3 region has 14 residues. The V segment lost 7 bases and the J segment 5 bases; nucleotides outside the gene matches: 9. This CDR3 reads CASGNTGGGETQYF. The CDR3 DNA reads as TGCGCCAGCGGGAATACAGGGGGCGGGGAGACCCAGTACTTC.

There are a few counts of this clone. The sample has other DNA sequences that encode this CDR3 too. The genes are TRBV6-1 and TRBJ1-6; D is perhaps TRBD1 (6 bases). Trimming took off 3 bases at V and 3 bases at J, with 12 bases between the two ends. This CDR3 has 16 amino acids. CDR1 and CDR2 from the germline V gene are MNHNS and SASEGT. CDR3 DNA sequence: TGTGCCAGCAGTGAGCAGGGACACCTCTATAATTCACCCCTCCACTTT. It specifies CASSEQGHLYNSPLHF.

As to this clone: Other DNA sequences within the sample encode an identical CDR3. The chain has TRBV24-1 and TRBJ2-2; 8 nucleotides agree with TRBD1. V trimming: 1 base; J trimming: 2 bases; junction bases outside the gene matches: 2. This CDR3 contains 16 residues. CDR1 and CDR2 (germline): KGHDR, SFDVKD. CDR3 in amino acids: CATSDFGQGNTGELFF. The CDR3 DNA reads TGTGCCACCAGTGATTTTGGACAGGGCAACACCGGGGAGCTGTTTTTT.

In DNA, the CDR3 is TGTGCCAGCAGCGCGGCCGGGACAGCCATAACCTTC. Its translation: CASSAAGTAITF. The chain carries TRBV9 and TRBJ1-2, with TRBD1 matching 7 bases. With V trimmed by 3 bases and J by 14 bases, 10 bases remained unmatched. In germline, CDR1 is SGDLS, CDR2 YYNGEE. CDR3 length: 12 residues.

In DNA, the CDR3 is TGTGCCAGCAGCTTTTGGGGGGGTGGCTACACCTTC. Translation: CASSFWGGGYTF. V usage is TRBV7-2 and J usage is TRBJ1-2; D perhaps matches TRBD1 (5 bases). With 3 bases removed from V and 7 bases from J, the gap between germline ends came to 9 bases. CDR1 and CDR2 (germline): SGHTA, FQGNSA. This CDR3 contains 12 residues.

The rearrangement links TRBV15 to TRBJ2-1; TRBD2 matches at 10 bases. The germline gives CDR1 LNHNV, CDR2 YYDKDF (reference sequence). V lost 1 base to trimming and J lost 0 bases; unmatched junction nucleotides: 15. The CDR3 totals 21 residues. The CDR3 spells CATSRGLAGVAGVFSYNEQFF. CDR3 sequence (DNA): TGTGCCACCAGCAGAGGGCTAGCGGGAGTTGCCGGGGTATTCTCCTACAATGAGCAGTTCTTC.